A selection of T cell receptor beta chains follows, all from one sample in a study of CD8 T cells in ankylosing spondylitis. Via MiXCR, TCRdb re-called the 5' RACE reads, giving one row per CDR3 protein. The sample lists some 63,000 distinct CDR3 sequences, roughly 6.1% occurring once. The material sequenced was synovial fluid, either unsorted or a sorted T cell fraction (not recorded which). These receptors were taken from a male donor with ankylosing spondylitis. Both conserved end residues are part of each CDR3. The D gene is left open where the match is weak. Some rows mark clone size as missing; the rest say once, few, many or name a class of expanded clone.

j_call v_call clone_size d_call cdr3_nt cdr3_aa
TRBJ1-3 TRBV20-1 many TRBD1 TGCAGTGCTCCGGGACAGGGTGGAAACACCATATATTTT CSAPGQGGNTIYF
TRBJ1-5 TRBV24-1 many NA TGTGCCACCAGTGATTTGAACAATCAGCCCCAGCATTTT CATSDLNNQPQHF
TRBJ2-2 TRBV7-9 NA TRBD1 TGTGCCAGCAGAGGGACAGGAACCGGGGAGCTGTTTTTT CASRGTGTGELFF
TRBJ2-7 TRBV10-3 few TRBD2 TGTGCCATCAGTGACGGACTAGTAACCTACGAGCAGTACTTC CAISDGLVTYEQYF
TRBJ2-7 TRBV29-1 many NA TGCAGCGCGATAGGGGGGCTAGCAGCCTACGAGCAGTACTTC CSAIGGLAAYEQYF
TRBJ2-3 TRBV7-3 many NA TGTGCCAGCAGCTTAACCGCAGGGCTTAGCACAGATACGCAGTATTTT CASSLTAGLSTDTQYF
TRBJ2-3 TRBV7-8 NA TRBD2 TGTGCCAGCAGCTTATATAGGCTAGCGGGGTCCCAAGGGTATTTT CASSLYRLAGSQGYF
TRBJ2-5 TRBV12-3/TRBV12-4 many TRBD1 TGTGCCAGCAGTTCTGGGACAGCTATTGAGGCCCAGTACTTC CASSSGTAIEAQYF
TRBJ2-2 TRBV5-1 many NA TGCGCCAGCAGCTTGATCCCCAGCCCGAACACCGGGGAGCTGTTTTTT CASSLIPSPNTGELFF
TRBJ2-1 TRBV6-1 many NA TGTGCCAGCAGTGATCGACAGGCGACGAGCTCCTACAATGAGCAGTTCTTC CASSDRQATSSYNEQFF
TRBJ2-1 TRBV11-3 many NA TGTGCCAGCAGCTTAGATTGGGGGGAAATGGAGCAGTTCTTC CASSLDWGEMEQFF
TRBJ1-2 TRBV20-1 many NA TGCAGTGCTAGAGATCGTTTTGCTGGCTACACCTTC CSARDRFAGYTF
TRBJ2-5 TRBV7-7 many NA TGTGCTAGCAGCGGGGGACAGGGTGAGACCCAGTACTTC CASSGGQGETQYF
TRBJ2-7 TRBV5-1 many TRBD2 TGCGCCAGCAGCTTGAATTCGGCGGGAGGGCCCTTCTCCTACGAGCAGTACTTC CASSLNSAGGPFSYEQYF
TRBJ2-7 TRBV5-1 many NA TGCGCCAGCAGCTTGGGCGTCAACTCCTACGAGCAGTACTTC CASSLGVNSYEQYF
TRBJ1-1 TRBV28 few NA TGTGCCAGCAGTTTACAAGGGGGGGGTGGCACTGAAGCTTTCTTT CASSLQGGGGTEAFF
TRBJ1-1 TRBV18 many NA TGTGCCAGCTCACCACCTTGGGGGCGCACTGAAGCTTTCTTT CASSPPWGRTEAFF
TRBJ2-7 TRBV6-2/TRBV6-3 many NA TGTGCCAGCAGTTATTTCCACGAGCAGTACTTC CASSYFHEQYF
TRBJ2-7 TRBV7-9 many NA TGTGCCAGCAGCTTAGGAGGGCAGGGCTCCGAGCAGTACTTC CASSLGGQGSEQYF
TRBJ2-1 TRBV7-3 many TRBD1 TGTGCCAGCAGTAGTCAGGGGGCGGGGTACAATGAGCAGTTCTTC CASSSQGAGYNEQFF
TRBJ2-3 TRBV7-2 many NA TGTGCCAGCAGCAAATGGGGCGTTAACACAGATACGCAGTATTTT CASSKWGVNTDTQYF
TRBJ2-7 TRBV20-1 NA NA TGCAGTGCTAGCCGACAGGCGAATCTACCCTACGAGCAGTACTTC CSASRQANLPYEQYF
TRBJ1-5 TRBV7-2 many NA TGTGCCAGCAGCTTAGATGAGGGAACCCAGCATTTT CASSLDEGTQHF
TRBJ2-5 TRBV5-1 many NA TGCGCCAGCAGCTTGGTGGGTGCGGTGATCGGGGAGACCCAGTACTTC CASSLVGAVIGETQYF
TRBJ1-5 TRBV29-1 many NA TGCAGCGCCGCCGTACAGGGATTGAATCAGCCCCAGCATTTT CSAAVQGLNQPQHF
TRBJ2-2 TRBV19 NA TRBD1 TGTGCCAGTATCGGGACAGGGAACACCGGGGAGCTGTTTTTT CASIGTGNTGELFF
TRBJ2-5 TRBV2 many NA TGTGCCAGCAAAGAGGATCAAGAGACCCAGTACTTC CASKEDQETQYF
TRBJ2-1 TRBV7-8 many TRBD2 TGTGCCAGCAGCTTAGTTTTAGCGGGAGGGCCAGGTGAGCAGTTCTTC CASSLVLAGGPGEQFF
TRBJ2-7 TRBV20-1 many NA TGCAGTGCCCCCCTCGGGGGGCGCGAGCAGTACTTC CSAPLGGREQYF
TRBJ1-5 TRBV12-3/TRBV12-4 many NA TGTGCCTCCCAGGTGGGGCGCGGCAATCAGCCCCAGCATTTT CASQVGRGNQPQHF
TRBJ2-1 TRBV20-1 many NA TGCAGTGCTAGAAGGCCGGGCGGCCGGAGCTCCTACAATGAGCAGTTCTTC CSARRPGGRSSYNEQFF
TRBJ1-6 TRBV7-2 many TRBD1 TGTGCCAGCAGCCTTGGTCGGGACAGGAGACATTCACCCCTCCACTTT CASSLGRDRRHSPLHF
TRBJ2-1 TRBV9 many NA TGTGCCAGCAGCGTAGTTGGGGGAGTTACGAATGAGCAGTTCTTC CASSVVGGVTNEQFF
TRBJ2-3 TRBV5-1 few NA TGCGCCAGCAGGGCGGAGCTTGGGGATACGCAGTATTTT CASRAELGDTQYF
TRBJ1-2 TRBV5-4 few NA TGTGCCAGCAGCCCGGGTGGGGGGCCCCGCTATGGCTACACCTTC CASSPGGGPRYGYTF
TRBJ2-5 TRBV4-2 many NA TGTGCCAGCAGCCAAGCCCCAGGAGCAGCCCAAGAGACCCAGTACTTC CASSQAPGAAQETQYF
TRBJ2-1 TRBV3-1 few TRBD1 TGTGCCAGCAGCCAAGAGGAAATTACAGGGGCGCCCTACAATGAGCAGTTCTTC CASSQEEITGAPYNEQFF
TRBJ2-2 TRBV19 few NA TGTGCCAGTAGTTACAGCACCGGGGAGCTGTTTTTT CASSYSTGELFF
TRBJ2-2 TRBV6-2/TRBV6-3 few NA TGTGCCAGCAGACCGGGGAGGTTAACCGGGGAGCTGTTTTTT CASRPGRLTGELFF
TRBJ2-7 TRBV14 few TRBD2 TGTGCCAGCAGCCAAGAAAGGCTAGCGGGAGCAAACGAGCAGTACTTC CASSQERLAGANEQYF
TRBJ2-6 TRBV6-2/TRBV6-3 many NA TGTGCCACCATTCGCTCTGGGGCCAACGTCCTGACTTTC CATIRSGANVLTF
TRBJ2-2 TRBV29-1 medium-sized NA TGCAGCGTTGGGGCAGCGAACACCGGGGAGCTGTTTTTT CSVGAANTGELFF
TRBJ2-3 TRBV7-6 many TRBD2 TGTGCCAGCAGCTTGGGACTAGCGGGAACTAAATATCTTTGGGATACGCAGTATTTT CASSLGLAGTKYLWDTQYF
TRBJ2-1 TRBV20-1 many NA TGCAGTGCTAGGGGACGGAATAATGAGCAGTTCTTC CSARGRNNEQFF
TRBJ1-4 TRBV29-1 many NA TGCAGCGTTGAAGAGCAAGTAGGAACTAATGAAAAACTGTTTTTT CSVEEQVGTNEKLFF
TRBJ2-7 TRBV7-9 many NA TGTGCCAGCAGCTTAGGTGGGCGGGGCGGCGAGCAGTACTTC CASSLGGRGGEQYF
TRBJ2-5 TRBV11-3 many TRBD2 TGTGCCAGCAGCTCCTCCCCCCGGGAGGGCCGGGAGACCCAGTACTTC CASSSSPREGRETQYF
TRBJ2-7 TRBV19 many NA TGTGCCAGTAGTATGCGAGAGGGGCTCCGGCAGTACTTC CASSMREGLRQYF
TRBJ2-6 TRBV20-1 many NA TGCAGTGCTAGAGAGAGGGGTGGTGGGGCCAACGTCCTGACTTTC CSARERGGGANVLTF
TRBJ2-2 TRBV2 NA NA TGTGCCAGCACGACAGGTTCTAACACCGGGGAGCTGTTTTTT CASTTGSNTGELFF
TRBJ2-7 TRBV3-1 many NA TGTGCCAGCAGCAGGGACTGGGAAGGCTACGAGCAGTACTTC CASSRDWEGYEQYF
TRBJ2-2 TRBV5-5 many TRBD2 TGTGCCAGCAGCTCCCCGCCAGGGAGGGCCTCCGGGGAGCTGTTTTTT CASSSPPGRASGELFF
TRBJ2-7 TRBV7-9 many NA TGTGCCAGCAGCTTACGACACAGCTACGAGCAGTACTTC CASSLRHSYEQYF
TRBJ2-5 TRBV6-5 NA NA TGTGCCAGCAGTTCCGAGACAGGCTACCAAGAGACCCAGTACTTC CASSSETGYQETQYF
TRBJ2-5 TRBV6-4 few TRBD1 TGTGCCAGCAGTGGCCGGGACAGGGGCCAAGAGACCCAGTACTTC CASSGRDRGQETQYF